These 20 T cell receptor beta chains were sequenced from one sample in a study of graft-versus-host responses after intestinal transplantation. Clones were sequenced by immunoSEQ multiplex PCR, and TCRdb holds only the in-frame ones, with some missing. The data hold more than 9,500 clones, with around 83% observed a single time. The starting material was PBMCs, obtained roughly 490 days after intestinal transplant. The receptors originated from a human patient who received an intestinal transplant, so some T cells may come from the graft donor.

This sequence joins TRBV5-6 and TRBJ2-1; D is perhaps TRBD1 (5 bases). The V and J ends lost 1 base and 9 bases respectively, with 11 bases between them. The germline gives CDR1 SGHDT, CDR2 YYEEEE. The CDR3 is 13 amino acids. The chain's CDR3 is CASSLQGPREQFF. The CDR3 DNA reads TGTGCCAGCAGCTTGCAGGGTCCGCGTGAGCAGTTCTTC.

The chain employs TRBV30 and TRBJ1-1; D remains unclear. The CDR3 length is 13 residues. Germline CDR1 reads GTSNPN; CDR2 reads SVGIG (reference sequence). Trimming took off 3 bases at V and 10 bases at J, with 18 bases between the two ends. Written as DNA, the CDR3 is TGTGCCTGGAGGGCCGCTGCGGCTAGTTTAGCTTTCTTT. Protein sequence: CAWRAAAASLAFF.

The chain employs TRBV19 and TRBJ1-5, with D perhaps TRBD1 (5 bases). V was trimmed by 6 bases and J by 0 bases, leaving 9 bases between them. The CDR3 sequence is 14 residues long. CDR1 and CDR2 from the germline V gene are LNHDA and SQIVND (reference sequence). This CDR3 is CASSQGYSNQPQHF. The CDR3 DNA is TGTGCCAGTAGCCAGGGATATAGCAATCAGCCCCAGCATTTT.

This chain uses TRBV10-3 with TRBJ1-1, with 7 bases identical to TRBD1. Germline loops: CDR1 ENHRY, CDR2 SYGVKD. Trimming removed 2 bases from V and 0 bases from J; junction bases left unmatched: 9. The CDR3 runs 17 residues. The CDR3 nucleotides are TGTGCCATCAGTGAGCGGGTCGGGGGACAGATGAACACTGAAGCTTTCTTT. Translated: CAISERVGGQMNTEAFF.

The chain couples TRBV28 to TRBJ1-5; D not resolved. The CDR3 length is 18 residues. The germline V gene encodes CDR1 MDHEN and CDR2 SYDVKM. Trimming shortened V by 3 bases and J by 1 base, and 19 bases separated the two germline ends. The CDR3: CASSFETRRRRSNQPQHF. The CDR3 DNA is TGTGCCAGCAGTTTCGAAACCCGACGAAGAAGGAGCAATCAGCCCCAGCATTTT.

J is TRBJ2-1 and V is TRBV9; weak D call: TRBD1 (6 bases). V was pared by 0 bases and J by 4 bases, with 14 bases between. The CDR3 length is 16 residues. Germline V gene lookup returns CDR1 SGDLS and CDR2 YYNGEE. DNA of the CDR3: TGTGCCAGCAGCGTAGTTCAGGGGCCCATATACAATGAGCAGTTCTTC. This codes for CASSVVQGPIYNEQFF.

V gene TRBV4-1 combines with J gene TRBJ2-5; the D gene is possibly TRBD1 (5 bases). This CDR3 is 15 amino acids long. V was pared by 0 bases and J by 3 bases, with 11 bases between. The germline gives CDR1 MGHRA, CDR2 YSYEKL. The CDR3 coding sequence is TGCGCCAGCAGCCAAGATGAGGCAGGGAAAGAGACCCAGTACTTC. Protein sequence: CASSQDEAGKETQYF.

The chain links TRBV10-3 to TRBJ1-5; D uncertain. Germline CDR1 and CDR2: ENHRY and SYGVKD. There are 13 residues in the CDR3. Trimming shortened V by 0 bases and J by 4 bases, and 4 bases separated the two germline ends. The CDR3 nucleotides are TGTGCCATCAGTGAGTCAGGGAATCAGCCCCAGCATTTT. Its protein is CAISESGNQPQHF.

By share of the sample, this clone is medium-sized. CDR3 sequence (DNA): TGTGCCAGCAGTTACGGTATCCGGGACAGGGACGGCGGCTACACCTTC. Protein product: CASSYGIRDRDGGYTF. This chain links TRBV6-5 with TRBJ1-2; TRBD1 agrees at 9 bases. The CDR3 length is 16 residues. V lost 2 bases, J lost 8 bases, and 12 bases stayed unmatched. In germline, CDR1 is MNHEY, CDR2 SVGAGI.

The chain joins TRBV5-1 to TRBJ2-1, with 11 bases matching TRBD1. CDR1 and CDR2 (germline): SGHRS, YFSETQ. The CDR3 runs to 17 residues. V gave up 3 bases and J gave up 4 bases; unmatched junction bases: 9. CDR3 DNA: TGCGCCAGCAGCTCAGATCCGGGACAGGGGGGTTACAATGAGCAGTTCTTC. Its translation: CASSSDPGQGGYNEQFF.

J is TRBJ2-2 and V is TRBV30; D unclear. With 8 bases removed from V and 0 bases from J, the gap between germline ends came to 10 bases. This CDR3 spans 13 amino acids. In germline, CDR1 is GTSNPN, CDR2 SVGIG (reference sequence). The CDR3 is CAVDPANTGELFF. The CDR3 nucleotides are TGTGCCGTAGACCCTGCGAACACCGGGGAGCTGTTTTTT.

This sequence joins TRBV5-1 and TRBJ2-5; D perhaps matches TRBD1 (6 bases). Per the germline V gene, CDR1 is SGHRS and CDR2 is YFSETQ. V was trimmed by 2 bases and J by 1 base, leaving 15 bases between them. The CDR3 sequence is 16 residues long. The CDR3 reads CASSFTGYDAQETQYF. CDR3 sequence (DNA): TGCGCCAGCAGCTTTACAGGGTATGATGCCCAAGAGACCCAGTACTTC.

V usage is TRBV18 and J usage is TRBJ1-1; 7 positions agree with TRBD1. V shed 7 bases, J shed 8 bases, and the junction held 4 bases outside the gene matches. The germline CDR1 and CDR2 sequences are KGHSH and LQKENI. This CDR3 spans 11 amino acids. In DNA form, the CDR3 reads TGTGCCAGCTACGGACAGGAAGAAGCTTTCTTT. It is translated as CASYGQEEAFF.

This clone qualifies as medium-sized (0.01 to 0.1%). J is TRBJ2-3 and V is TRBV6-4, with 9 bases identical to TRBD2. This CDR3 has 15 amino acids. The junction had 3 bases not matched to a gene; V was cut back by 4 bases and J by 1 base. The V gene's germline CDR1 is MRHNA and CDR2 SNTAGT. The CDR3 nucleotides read TGTGCCAGCAGTGTCTTAGCGGGGGGCACAGATACGCAGTATTTT. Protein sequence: CASSVLAGGTDTQYF.

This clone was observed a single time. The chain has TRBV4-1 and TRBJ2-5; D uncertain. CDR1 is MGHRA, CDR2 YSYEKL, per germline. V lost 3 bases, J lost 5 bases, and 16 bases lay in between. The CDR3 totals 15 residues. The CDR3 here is CASSQDYSSSETQYF. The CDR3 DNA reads TGCGCCAGCAGCCAGGATTATAGTAGTTCGGAGACCCAGTACTTC.

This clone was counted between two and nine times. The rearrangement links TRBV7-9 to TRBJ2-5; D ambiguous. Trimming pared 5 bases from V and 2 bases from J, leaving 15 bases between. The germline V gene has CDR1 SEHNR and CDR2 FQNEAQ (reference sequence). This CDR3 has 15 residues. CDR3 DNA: TGTGCCAGCAGCGAAATCCTATCTCCTCAAGAGACCCAGTACTTC. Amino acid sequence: CASSEILSPQETQYF. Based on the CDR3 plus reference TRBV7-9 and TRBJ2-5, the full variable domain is DTGVSQNPRHKITKRGQNVTFRCDPISEHNRLYWYRQTLGQGPEFLTYFQNEAQLEKSRLLSDRFSAERPKGSFSTLEIQRTEQGDSAMYLCASSEILSPQETQYFGPGTRLLVL.

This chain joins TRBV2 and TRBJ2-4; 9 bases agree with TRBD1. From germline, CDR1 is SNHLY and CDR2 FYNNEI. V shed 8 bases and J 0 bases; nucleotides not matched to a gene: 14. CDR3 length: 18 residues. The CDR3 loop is CASFIPGQGTLAKNIQYF. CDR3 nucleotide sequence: TGTGCCAGCTTCATCCCGGGACAGGGTACCCTAGCCAAAAACATTCAGTACTTC.

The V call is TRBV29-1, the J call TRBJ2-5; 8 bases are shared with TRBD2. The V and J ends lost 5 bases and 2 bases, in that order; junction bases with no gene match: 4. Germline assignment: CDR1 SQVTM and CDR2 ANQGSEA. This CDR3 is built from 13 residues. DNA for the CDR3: TGCAGCGTTAACGTAGCGGGACAAGAGACCCAGTACTTC. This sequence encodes CSVNVAGQETQYF. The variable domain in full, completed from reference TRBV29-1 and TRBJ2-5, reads SAVISQKPSRDICQRGTSLTIQCQVDSQVTMMFWYRQQPGQSLTLIATANQGSEATYESGFVIDKFPISRPNLTFSTLTVSNMSPEDSSIYLCSVNVAGQETQYFGPGTRLLVL.

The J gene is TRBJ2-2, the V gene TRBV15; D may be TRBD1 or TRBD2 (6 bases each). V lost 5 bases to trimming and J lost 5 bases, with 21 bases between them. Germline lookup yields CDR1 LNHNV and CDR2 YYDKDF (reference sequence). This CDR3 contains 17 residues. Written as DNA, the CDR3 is TGTGCCACCAGCGGACCGAGTAGGGGGGTCCGGACCGGGGAGCTGTTTTTT. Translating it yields CATSGPSRGVRTGELFF.

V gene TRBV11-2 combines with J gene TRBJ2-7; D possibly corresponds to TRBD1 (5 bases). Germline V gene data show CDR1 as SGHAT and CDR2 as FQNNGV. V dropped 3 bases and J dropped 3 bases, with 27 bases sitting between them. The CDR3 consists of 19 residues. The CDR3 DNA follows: TGTGCCAGCAGCTTTCCAAGGAAAAAGGGGATTGGGAATTACTACGAGCAGTACTTC. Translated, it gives CASSFPRKKGIGNYYEQYF.